This entry lists 2 T cell receptor beta chains sequenced from one sample in a study of CD8 T cells in Susac syndrome (dated by TCRdb to between 2019 and 2020). The library came from the immunoSEQ multiplex PCR assay. RNA was extracted using the RNeasy kit, and about 0.5 to 1 ug of the RNA was reverse transcribed with random hexamers. In TCRdb, the public reads were trimmed at Q25 with fastp and aligned with MiXCR, with productive beta chains retained. Every entry covers one CDR3 protein and lists the most common genes and DNA from its rows. For this sample the table gives under 95,000 distinct CDR3 sequences, of which approximately 95% were detected only once. The top ten hold approximately 0.49% of the sample. Sequencing was carried out using CD8+ T cells from PBMCs. The receptor set was obtained from a human donor with Susac syndrome.

The genes are TRBV13 and TRBJ2-2, with D perhaps TRBD1 (6 bases). The CDR3 is made up of 16 amino acids. CDR1 is PRHDT and CDR2 is FYEKMQ in the germline V gene (reference sequence). V was cut by 1 base and J by 5 bases, with 14 bases left in between. The chain's CDR3 is CASSLAVEGVTGELFF. The CDR3 DNA sequence: TGTGCCAGCAGCTTAGCGGTCGAGGGGGTGACCGGGGAGCTGTTTTTT.

CDR3 nucleotide sequence: TGTGCCAGCAGCCAAGAGGGGACAGCCTTGGGCAATGAGCAGTTCTTC. It is translated as CASSQEGTALGNEQFF. The chain recombines TRBV14 with TRBJ2-1, with 7 nucleotides matching TRBD1. With V trimmed by 0 bases and J by 6 bases, 8 bases remained unmatched. The germline CDR1 and CDR2 sequences are SGHDN and FVKESK. CDR3 size: 16 residues.